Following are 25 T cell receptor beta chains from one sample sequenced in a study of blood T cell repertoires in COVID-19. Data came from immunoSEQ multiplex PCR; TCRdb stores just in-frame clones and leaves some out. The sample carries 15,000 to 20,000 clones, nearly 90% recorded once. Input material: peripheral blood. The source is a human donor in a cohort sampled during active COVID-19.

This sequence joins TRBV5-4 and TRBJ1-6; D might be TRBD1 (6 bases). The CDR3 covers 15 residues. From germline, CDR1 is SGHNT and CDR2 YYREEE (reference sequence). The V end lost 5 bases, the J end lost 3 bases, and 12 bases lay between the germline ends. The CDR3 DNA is TGTGCCAGCAGGGGGGCTGGGGACTATAATTCACCCCTCCACTTT. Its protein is CASRGAGDYNSPLHF.

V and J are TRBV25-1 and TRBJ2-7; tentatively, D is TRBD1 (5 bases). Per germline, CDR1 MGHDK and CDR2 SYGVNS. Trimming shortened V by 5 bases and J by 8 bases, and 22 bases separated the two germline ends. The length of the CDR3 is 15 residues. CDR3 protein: CASSQPQTAQYQQYF. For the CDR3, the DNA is TGTGCCAGCAGTCAACCTCAGACAGCTCAGTACCAGCAGTACTTC.

The CDR3 sequence: CASSVAQGARGTGELFF. The CDR3 nucleotides are TGTGCCAGCAGCGTAGCCCAGGGGGCACGTGGCACCGGGGAGCTGTTTTTT. V and J are TRBV9 and TRBJ2-2; 8 nucleotides agree with TRBD1. The germline V gene has CDR1 SGDLS and CDR2 YYNGEE. The CDR3 length is 17 residues. V was pared by 0 bases and J by 4 bases, with 8 bases of the junction left unmatched.

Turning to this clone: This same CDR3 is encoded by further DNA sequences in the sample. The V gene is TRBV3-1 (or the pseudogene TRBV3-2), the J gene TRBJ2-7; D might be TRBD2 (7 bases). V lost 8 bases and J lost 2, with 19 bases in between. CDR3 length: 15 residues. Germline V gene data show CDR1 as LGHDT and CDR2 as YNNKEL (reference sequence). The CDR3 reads CASERGRGGTYEQYF. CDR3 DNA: TGTGCCAGCGAGCGGGGAAGGGGGGGGACCTACGAGCAGTACTTC.

The CDR3 here is CARSLGTSGFYEQYF. In DNA form, the CDR3 reads TGTGCCAGAAGCCTAGGGACTAGCGGATTCTACGAGCAGTACTTC. V and J are TRBV5-3 and TRBJ2-7; 11 bases align to TRBD2. TRBV5-3 qualifies as an ORF whose function is uncertain. CDR3 length: 15 residues. V shed 4 bases, J shed 3 bases, and the junction held 6 bases outside the gene matches.

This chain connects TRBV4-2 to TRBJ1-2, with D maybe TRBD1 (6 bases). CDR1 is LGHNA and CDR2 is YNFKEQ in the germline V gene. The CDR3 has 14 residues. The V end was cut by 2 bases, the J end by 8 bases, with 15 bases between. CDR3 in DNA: TGTGCCAGCAGCCAATCGCTTGGGGGCGGAGGCTACACCTTC. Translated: CASSQSLGGGGYTF.

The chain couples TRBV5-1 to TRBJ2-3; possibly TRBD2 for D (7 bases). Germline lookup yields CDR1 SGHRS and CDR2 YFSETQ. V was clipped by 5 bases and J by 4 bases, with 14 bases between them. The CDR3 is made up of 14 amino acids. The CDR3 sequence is CASSREGGADTQYF. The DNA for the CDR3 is TGCGCCAGCAGTCGGGAAGGGGGGGCAGATACGCAGTATTTT.

The CDR3 here is CASTQLAGNEQFF. Written as DNA, the CDR3 is TGTGCCAGCACCCAACTAGCGGGGAATGAGCAGTTCTTC. The gene calls are TRBV12-3 or TRBV12-4 and TRBJ2-1, with 10 bases identical to TRBD2. V trimming: 7 bases; J trimming: 7 bases; junction bases outside the gene matches: 4. CDR3 length equals 13 residues.

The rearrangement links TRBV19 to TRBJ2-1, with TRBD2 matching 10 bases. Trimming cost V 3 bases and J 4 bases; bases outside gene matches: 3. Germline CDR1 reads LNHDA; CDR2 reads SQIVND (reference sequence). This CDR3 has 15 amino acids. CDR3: CASSISGGPYNEQFF. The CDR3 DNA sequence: TGTGCCAGTAGTATTAGCGGGGGGCCTTACAATGAGCAGTTCTTC.

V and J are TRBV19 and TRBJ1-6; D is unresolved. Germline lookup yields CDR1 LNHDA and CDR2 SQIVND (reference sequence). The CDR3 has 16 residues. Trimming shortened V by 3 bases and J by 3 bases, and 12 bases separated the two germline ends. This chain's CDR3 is CASSITSRNYNSPLHF. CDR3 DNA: TGTGCCAGTAGTATTACCTCGCGGAACTATAATTCACCCCTCCACTTT.

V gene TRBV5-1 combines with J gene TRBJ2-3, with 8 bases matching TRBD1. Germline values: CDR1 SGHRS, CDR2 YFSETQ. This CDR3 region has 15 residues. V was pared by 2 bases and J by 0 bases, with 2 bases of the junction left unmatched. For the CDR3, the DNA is TGCGCCAGCAGCTTAGACAGGGGTAGCACAGATACGCAGTATTTT. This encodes CASSLDRGSTDTQYF.

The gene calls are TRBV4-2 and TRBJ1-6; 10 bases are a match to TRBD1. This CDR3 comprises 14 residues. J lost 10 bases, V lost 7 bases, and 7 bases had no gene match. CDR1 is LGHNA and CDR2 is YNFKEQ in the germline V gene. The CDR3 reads CASKTRDRGSPLHF. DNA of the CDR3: TGTGCCAGCAAGACCCGGGACAGGGGATCACCCCTCCACTTT.

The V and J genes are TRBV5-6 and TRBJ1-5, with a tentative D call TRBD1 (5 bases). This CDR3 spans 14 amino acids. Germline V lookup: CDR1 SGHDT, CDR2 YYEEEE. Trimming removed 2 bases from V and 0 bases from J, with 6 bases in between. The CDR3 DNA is TGTGCCAGCAGCTTAGACAGTAGCAATCAGCCCCAGCATTTT. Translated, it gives CASSLDSSNQPQHF.

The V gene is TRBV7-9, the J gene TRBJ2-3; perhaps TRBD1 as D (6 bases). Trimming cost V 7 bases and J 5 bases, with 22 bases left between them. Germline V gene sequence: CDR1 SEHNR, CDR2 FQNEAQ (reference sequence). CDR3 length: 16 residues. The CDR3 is CASKSRGWRGEDTQYF. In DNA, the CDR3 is TGTGCCAGCAAGAGTAGGGGGTGGCGCGGAGAAGATACGCAGTATTTT. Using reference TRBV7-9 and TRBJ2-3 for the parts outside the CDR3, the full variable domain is DTGVSQNPRHKITKRGQNVTFRCDPISEHNRLYWYRQTLGQGPEFLTYFQNEAQLEKSRLLSDRFSAERPKGSFSTLEIQRTEQGDSAMYLCASKSRGWRGEDTQYFGPGTRLTVL.

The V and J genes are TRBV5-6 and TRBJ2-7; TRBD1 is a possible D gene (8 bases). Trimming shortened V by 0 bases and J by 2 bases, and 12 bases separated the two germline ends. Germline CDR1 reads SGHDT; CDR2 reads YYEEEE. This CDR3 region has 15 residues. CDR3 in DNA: TGTGCCAGCAGCTTGGACAGGGGGGGGCCCTACGAGCAGTACTTC. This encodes CASSLDRGGPYEQYF.

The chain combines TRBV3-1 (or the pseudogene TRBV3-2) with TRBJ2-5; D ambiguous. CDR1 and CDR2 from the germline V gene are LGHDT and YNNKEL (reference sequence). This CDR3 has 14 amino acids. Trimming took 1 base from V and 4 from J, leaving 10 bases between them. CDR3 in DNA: TGTGCCAGCAGCCAAGGAGTAGCTCGAGAGACCCAGTACTTC. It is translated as CASSQGVARETQYF.

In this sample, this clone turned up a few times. The chain's CDR3 is CASSFAQVVNEKLFF. The CDR3 DNA follows: TGTGCCAGCAGCTTTGCACAGGTGGTAAATGAAAAACTGTTTTTT. This sequence joins TRBV7-9 and TRBJ1-4, with D possibly matching TRBD1 (5 bases). Between the trimmed V and J ends, which lost 3 bases and 5 bases, there was a span of 13 bases. Germline V lookup: CDR1 SEHNR, CDR2 FQNEAQ (reference sequence). CDR3 size: 15 residues.

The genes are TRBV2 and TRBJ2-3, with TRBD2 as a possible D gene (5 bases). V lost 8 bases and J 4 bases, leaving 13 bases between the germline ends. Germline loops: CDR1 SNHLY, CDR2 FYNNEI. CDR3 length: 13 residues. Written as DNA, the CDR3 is TGTGCCAGCTCAGTACGGGAAGCAGATACGCAGTATTTT. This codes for CASSVREADTQYF.

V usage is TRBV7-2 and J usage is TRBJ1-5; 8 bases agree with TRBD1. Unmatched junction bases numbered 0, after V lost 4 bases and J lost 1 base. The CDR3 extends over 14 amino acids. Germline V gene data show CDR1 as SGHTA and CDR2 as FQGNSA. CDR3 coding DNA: TGTGCCAGCAGCTGGACAGGGAGCAATCAGCCCCAGCATTTT. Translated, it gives CASSWTGSNQPQHF. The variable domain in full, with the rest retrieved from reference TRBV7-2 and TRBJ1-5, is GAGVSQSPSNKVTEKGKDVELRCDPISGHTALYWYRQSLGQGLEFLIYFQGNSAPDKSGLPSDRFSAERTGGSVSTLTIQRTQQEDSAVYLCASSWTGSNQPQHFGDGTRLSIL.

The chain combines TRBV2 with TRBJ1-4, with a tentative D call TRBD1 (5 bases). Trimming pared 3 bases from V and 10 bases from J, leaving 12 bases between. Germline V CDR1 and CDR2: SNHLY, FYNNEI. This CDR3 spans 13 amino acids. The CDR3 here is CASSEGEGAKLFF. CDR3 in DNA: TGTGCCAGCAGTGAGGGGGAGGGCGCAAAACTGTTTTTT.

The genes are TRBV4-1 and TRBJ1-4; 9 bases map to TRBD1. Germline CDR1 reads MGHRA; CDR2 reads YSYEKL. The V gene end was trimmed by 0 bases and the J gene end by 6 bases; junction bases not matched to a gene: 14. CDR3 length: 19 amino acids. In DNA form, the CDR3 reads TGCGCCAGCAGCCAAGAGACAGGTGGGAGGACAGGGGTGGATGAAAAACTGTTTTTT. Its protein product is CASSQETGGRTGVDEKLFF.

CDR3 sequence (DNA): TGTGCCAGCAGCCCCAGAGGTGGAAGCAATCAGCCCCAGCATTTT. Translated: CASSPRGGSNQPQHF. The V gene is TRBV7-2, the J gene TRBJ1-5; D gene unclear. Trimming pared 5 bases from V and 1 base from J, leaving 12 bases between. CDR3 size: 15 residues. From germline, CDR1 is SGHTA and CDR2 FQGNSA.

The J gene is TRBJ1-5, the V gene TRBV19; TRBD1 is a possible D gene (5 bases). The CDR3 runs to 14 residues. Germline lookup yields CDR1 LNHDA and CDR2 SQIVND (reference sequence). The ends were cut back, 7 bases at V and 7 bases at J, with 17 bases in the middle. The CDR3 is CASTQRGGGQPQHF. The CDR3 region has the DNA TGTGCCAGTACTCAGCGGGGGGGAGGCCAGCCCCAGCATTTT.

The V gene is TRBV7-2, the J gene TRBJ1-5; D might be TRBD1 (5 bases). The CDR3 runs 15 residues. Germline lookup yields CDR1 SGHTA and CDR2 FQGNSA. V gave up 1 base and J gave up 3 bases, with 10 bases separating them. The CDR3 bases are TGTGCCAGCAGCTTAGTTGGGGGGTACAATCAGCCCCAGCATTTT. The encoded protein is CASSLVGGYNQPQHF.

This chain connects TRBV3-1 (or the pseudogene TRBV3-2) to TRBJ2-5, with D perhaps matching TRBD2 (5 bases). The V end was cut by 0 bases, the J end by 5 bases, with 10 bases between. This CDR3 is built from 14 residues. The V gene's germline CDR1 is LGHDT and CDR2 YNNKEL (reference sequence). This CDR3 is CASSQEGGGETQYF. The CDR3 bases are TGTGCCAGCAGCCAAGAAGGAGGAGGTGAGACCCAGTACTTC.